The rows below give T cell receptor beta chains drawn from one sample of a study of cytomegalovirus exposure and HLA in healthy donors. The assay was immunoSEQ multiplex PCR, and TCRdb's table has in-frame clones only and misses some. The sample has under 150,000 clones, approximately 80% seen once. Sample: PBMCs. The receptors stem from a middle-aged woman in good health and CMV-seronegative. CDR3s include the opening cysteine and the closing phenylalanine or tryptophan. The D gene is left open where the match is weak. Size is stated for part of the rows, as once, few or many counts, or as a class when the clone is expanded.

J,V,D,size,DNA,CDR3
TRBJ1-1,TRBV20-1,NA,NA,TGCAGTGCTAGCACCGGGAACAGAGCTTTCTTT,CSASTGNRAFF
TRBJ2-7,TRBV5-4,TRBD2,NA,TGTGCCAGCAGCTTGGGTCAGACGCTAGCGGGGGGTCGAGGGATATACGAGCAGTACTTC,CASSLGQTLAGGRGIYEQYF
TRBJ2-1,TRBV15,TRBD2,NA,TGTGCCACCAGCGACACAGGCCCGGGGGAGGGTCAGTTCTTC,CATSDTGPGEGQFF
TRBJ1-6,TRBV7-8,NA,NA,TGTGCCAGCAGCCCAGGGTCGTCCTATAATTCACCCCTCCACTTT,CASSPGSSYNSPLHF
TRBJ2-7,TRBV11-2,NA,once,TGTGCCAGCAGCTTAGGGGGTGGGAGACGAGGAGAGCAGTACTTC,CASSLGGGRRGEQYF
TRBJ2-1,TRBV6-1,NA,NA,TGTGCCAGCACCGCTTCATCCGGAGGGTCTACTGAGCAGTTCTTC,CASTASSGGSTEQFF
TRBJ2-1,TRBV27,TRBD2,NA,TGTGCCAGCACTTCCGGGACTAGTGCTTGGGATGAGCAGTTCTTC,CASTSGTSAWDEQFF
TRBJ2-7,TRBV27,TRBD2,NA,TGTGCCAGCAGTTTAGTGGGGGGGGAGGGATTCTACGAGCAGTACTTC,CASSLVGGEGFYEQYF
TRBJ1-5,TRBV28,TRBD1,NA,TGTGCCAGCCTCGACAGGGGGAACCAGCCCCAGCATTTT,CASLDRGNQPQHF
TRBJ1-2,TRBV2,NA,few,TGTGCCAGCGGAAACACGGGACTCAACGGGGGCTACACCTTC,CASGNTGLNGGYTF
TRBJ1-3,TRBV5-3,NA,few,TGTGCCAGAAGCTTGGAGAGGGTTCAAGTGAAGAGCTCTGGAAACACCATATATTTT,CARSLERVQVKSSGNTIYF
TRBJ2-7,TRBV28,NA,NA,TGTGCCAGCAGGCGCTACGAGCAGTACTTC,CASRRYEQYF
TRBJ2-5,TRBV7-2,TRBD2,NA,TGTGCCAGCAGCTTTGGCGGGACTAGCGGGGAAGAGACCCAGTACTTC,CASSFGGTSGEETQYF
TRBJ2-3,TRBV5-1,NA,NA,TGCGCCAGCAGCTTGGTATCCGATACGCAGTATTTT,CASSLVSDTQYF
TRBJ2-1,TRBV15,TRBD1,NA,TGTGCCACCAGCAGAGATTGGACAGGCTCCTACAATGAGCAGTTCTTC,CATSRDWTGSYNEQFF
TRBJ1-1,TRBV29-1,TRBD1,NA,TGCAGCGGCGGACAGGGGAGAACTGAAGCTTTCTTT,CSGGQGRTEAFF
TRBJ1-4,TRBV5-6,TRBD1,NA,TGTGCCAGCAGCCTCGCGGGACAGGGAAAGACTAATGAAAAACTGTTTTTT,CASSLAGQGKTNEKLFF
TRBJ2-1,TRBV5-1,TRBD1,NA,TGCGCCAGCAGCGGGCCGGGACAGGCTTACAATGAGCAGTTCTTC,CASSGPGQAYNEQFF
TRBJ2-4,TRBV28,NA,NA,TGTGCCAGCAGTCCGGCAGAGCTAGCCAAAAACAGTCAGTACTTC,CASSPAELAKNSQYF
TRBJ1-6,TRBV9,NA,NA,TGTGCCAGCAGCGAGAGCGGGACACTAAGTGGGACCCTCCACTTT,CASSESGTLSGTLHF
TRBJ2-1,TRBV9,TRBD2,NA,TGTGCCAGCAGCGTATGGACTAGCGGGAGTCCGAATGAGCAGTTCTTC,CASSVWTSGSPNEQFF
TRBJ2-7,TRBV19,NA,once,TGTGCCAGTAGTATAGGGGGGGATTCTTCCTACGAGCAGTACTTC,CASSIGGDSSYEQYF
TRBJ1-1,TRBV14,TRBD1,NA,TGTGCCACTCCGGACAGGGCGATGTACACTGAAGCTTTCTTT,CATPDRAMYTEAFF
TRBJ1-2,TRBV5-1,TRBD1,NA,TGCGCCAGCAGCTTGGAGGGGGCCCTCTATGGCTACACCTTC,CASSLEGALYGYTF
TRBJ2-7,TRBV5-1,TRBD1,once,TGCGCCAGCAGCCCCGGACAGGGGGTCCCCTACGAGCAGTACTTC,CASSPGQGVPYEQYF
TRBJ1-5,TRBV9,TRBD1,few,TGTGCCAGCAGCCGGGACAGGGAGGGCAATCAGCCCCAGCATTTT,CASSRDREGNQPQHF
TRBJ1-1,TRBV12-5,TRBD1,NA,TGTGCTAGTGGCCCCGGACAGGGTAGGGGAGCTTTCTTT,CASGPGQGRGAFF
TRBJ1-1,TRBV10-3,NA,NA,TGTGCCACAAACAGGGATAACACTGAAGCTTTCTTT,CATNRDNTEAFF